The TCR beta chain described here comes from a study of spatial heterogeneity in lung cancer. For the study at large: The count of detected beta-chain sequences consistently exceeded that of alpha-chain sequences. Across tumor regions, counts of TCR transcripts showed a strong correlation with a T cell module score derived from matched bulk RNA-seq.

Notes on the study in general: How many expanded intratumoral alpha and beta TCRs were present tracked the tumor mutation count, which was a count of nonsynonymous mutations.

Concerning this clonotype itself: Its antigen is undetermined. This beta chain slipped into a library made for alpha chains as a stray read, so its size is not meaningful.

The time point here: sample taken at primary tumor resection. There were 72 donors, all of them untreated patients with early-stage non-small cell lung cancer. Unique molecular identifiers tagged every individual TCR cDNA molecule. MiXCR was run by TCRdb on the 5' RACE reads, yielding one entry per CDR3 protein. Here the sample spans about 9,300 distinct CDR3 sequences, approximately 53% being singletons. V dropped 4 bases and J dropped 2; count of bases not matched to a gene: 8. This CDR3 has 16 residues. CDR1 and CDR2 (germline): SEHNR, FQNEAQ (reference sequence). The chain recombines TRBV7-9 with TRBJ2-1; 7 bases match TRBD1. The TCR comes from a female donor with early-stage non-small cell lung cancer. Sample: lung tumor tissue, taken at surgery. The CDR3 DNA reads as TGTGCCAGCAGCTCCCCCGCTGGGACAGCCTACAATGAGCAGTTCTTC. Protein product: CASSSPAGTAYNEQFF.